Following are 12 T cell receptor beta chains from one sample sequenced in a study of control samples from healthy donors and cancer patients. Method: immunoSEQ multiplex PCR; TCRdb's copy keeps in-frame clones and lacks some. The repertoire consists of around 110,000 clones, with over 90% occurring once and the leading ten covering roughly 2.5%. The sequencing input was blood. These receptors originate from a man younger than 45 in good health.

This rearrangement joins TRBV5-1 to TRBJ2-1; no clear D gene. The V gene lost 0 bases and the J gene lost 4 bases, with 11 bases spanning the gap. This CDR3 has 15 residues. CDR1 and CDR2 from the germline V gene are SGHRS and YFSETQ. This chain's CDR3 is CASSLASLIYNEQFF. CDR3 bases: TGCGCCAGCAGCTTGGCCTCCCTAATTTACAATGAGCAGTTCTTC. The whole variable domain, remainder taken from reference TRBV5-1 and TRBJ2-1, is KAGVTQTPRYLIKTRGQQVTLSCSPISGHRSVSWYQQTPGQGLQFLFEYFSETQRNKGNFPGRFSGRQFSNSRSEMNVSTLELGDSALYLCASSLASLIYNEQFFGPGTRLTVL.

The genes are TRBV2 and TRBJ1-5, with TRBD1 matching over 7 bases. V was pared by 5 bases and J by 5 bases, with 3 bases of the junction left unmatched. CDR1 and CDR2 (germline): SNHLY, FYNNEI. The CDR3 loop spans 13 amino acids. CDR3 sequence reads: CASSRGQYQPQHF. The CDR3 DNA follows: TGTGCCAGCAGTAGGGGACAGTATCAGCCCCAGCATTTT.

The chain recombines TRBV6-2 or TRBV6-3 with TRBJ1-2; tentative D call: TRBD1 (5 bases). The CDR3 contains 17 residues. Germline V lookup: CDR1 MNHEY, CDR2 SVGEGT. V dropped 6 bases and J dropped 8 bases, with 28 bases sitting between them. Here the CDR3 DNA reads TGTGCCAGCAGCCCTCTCACTACGTCAAGCAGGGTTGTCGGCTACACCTTC. Protein: CASSPLTTSSRVVGYTF.

DNA for the CDR3: TGTGCCAGCAGCGTAGTACAGAATTCACCCCTCCACTTT. Protein: CASSVVQNSPLHF. This chain connects TRBV9 to TRBJ1-6; D uncertain. CDR3 length equals 13 residues. The germline V gene encodes CDR1 SGDLS and CDR2 YYNGEE. V shed 0 bases and J shed 7 bases, with 5 bases lying between them.

The chain combines TRBV7-2 with TRBJ1-1; 8 bases fit TRBD1. Trimming at V came to 6 bases and at J to 0 bases, leaving 3 bases not matched to a gene. The CDR3 sequence is 14 residues long. Germline V gene sequence: CDR1 SGHTA, CDR2 FQGNSA. The CDR3 here is CASRRDRMNTEAFF. CDR3 DNA sequence: TGTGCCAGCAGGCGGGACAGGATGAACACTGAAGCTTTCTTT.

The chain employs TRBV5-6 and TRBJ2-3, with 8 bases lining up with TRBD2. The V segment lost 4 bases and the J segment 1 base; nucleotides outside the gene matches: 8. This CDR3 comprises 16 residues. Germline loops: CDR1 SGHDT, CDR2 YYEEEE. The CDR3 here is CASSLTTSVGTDTQYF. CDR3 sequence (DNA): TGTGCCAGCAGCCTTACGACTAGCGTTGGCACAGATACGCAGTATTTT.

The chain's CDR3 is CAIRPTDPLHSDTQYF. As DNA, the CDR3 is TGTGCCATCAGACCGACAGACCCATTGCATTCAGATACGCAGTATTTT. The rearrangement uses TRBV10-3 and TRBJ2-3; D might be TRBD1 (5 bases). V was clipped by 6 bases and J by 4 bases, with 20 bases between them. Germline loops: CDR1 ENHRY, CDR2 SYGVKD. The CDR3 totals 16 residues.

The chain combines TRBV27 with TRBJ1-2; maybe TRBD1 (5 bases). V was clipped by 2 bases and J by 5 bases, with 9 bases between them. CDR3 length equals 13 residues. CDR1 MNHEY and CDR2 SMNVEV come from the germline V gene (reference sequence). CDR3 coding DNA: TGTGCCAGCAGTTTACTGCAGGGATATGGCTACACCTTC. Protein sequence: CASSLLQGYGYTF.

The V call is TRBV18, the J call TRBJ1-2; the D is unclear. Trimming took 3 bases from V and 8 from J, leaving 22 bases between them. The CDR3 spans 16 residues. Germline-derived CDR1 and CDR2 are KGHSH and LQKENI. The CDR3 loop reads CASSPSTPQLGMGYTF. The CDR3, as DNA: TGTGCCAGCTCACCCTCGACTCCACAGCTGGGTATGGGCTACACCTTC.

The J gene is TRBJ1-5, the V gene TRBV6-5; D unresolved. The germline CDR1 and CDR2 sequences are MNHEY and SVGAGI. Trimming removed 6 bases from V and 6 bases from J, with 9 bases in between. The CDR3 consists of 12 residues. The CDR3 DNA reads TGTGCCAGCAGCCGGCCGGGTCAGCCCCAGCATTTT. This translates into CASSRPGQPQHF.

The V and J genes are TRBV2 and TRBJ2-5; D is possibly TRBD2 (6 bases). CDR1 SNHLY and CDR2 FYNNEI come from the germline V gene. The CDR3 consists of 14 residues. The V and J ends lost 1 base and 2 bases respectively, with 8 bases between them. The CDR3: CASSEGAGQETQYF. The DNA of the CDR3 is TGTGCCAGCAGTGAAGGGGCGGGGCAAGAGACCCAGTACTTC. The full variable domain, in which reference TRBV2 and TRBJ2-5 provide the parts outside the CDR3, is EPEVTQTPSHQVTQMGQEVILRCVPISNHLYFYWYRQILGQKVEFLVSFYNNEISEKSEIFDDQFSVERPDGSNFTLKIRSTKLEDSAMYFCASSEGAGQETQYFGPGTRLLVL.

The chain has TRBV27 and TRBJ1-1, with a possible D match to TRBD1 (6 bases). Deletions cut 7 bases from V and 4 bases from J, with 13 bases between. The CDR3 contains 13 residues. CDR1 and CDR2 from the germline V gene are MNHEY and SMNVEV (reference sequence). The CDR3 reads CASKGGGGTEAFF. The CDR3 DNA follows: TGTGCCAGCAAGGGGGGTGGGGGCACTGAAGCTTTCTTT.